This TCR beta chain was profiled in a study of blood T cells in healthy people across ages. The individuals who served as donors were healthy Caucasians living in Russia, aged about 6 to 100. Primers used in a second PCR of about 7 to 12 cycles were a sample-barcoded 5' primer and a J-beta primer mix. TCRdb ran MiXCR on the 5' RACE reads and lists one entry per CDR3 protein. Of roughly 730,000 distinct CDR3 sequences in the sample, roughly three fifths were seen once. The CDR3 is 15 amino acids. CDR1 is SGDLS, CDR2 YYNGEE, per germline. The germline V and J ends were trimmed by 0 bases and 2 bases, with 11 bases remaining between them.

The chain joins TRBV9 to TRBJ2-5; tentative D call: TRBD1 (5 bases). Specimen: blood. This receptor was taken from a man aged 40-49 years in good health. CDR3 region: CASSVETGVQETQYF. CDR3 bases: TGTGCCAGCAGCGTAGAAACAGGCGTTCAAGAGACCCAGTACTTC.